The source of this T cell receptor (beta chain) is a study of blood T cell repertoires in COVID-19 (dated by TCRdb to the early 2020s). The study in broad terms: The collaborator samples originated in the United States, Italy and Spain and spanned the acute and convalescent phases of COVID-19. The material from the prospective study consisted of cDNA or gDNA derived from T cells, B-cell-depleted T cells, or PBMCs. The dataset comprised deeply sampled blood TCRbeta repertoires from subjects exposed to, actively infected with, or recovered from COVID-19. The repertoires were made available in a free public database intended to serve as a resource for research on the immune response to SARS-CoV-2. Samples were obtained from the ongoing ImmuneRACE study (first 160 participants) and from over 1,000 subjects provided by 6 global collaborators. Nearly every sample came with metadata listing a de-identified subject ID, COVID-19 status, age in years and sex. Where HLA class I and class II types were available, the types were taken from metadata supplied by the sample provider, not from assay-based typing. Overall study results and their limits: How much clinical and demographic metadata was included differed by source and by participant, and the metadata was provided uncurated.

At one collaborating source in Seattle, patients were enrolled during active infection and were followed longitudinally through the course of disease. Each collaborating institution followed its own protocols to collect whole blood in K2EDTA tubes. For TCRbeta analysis, collaborators shipped samples as frozen whole blood, isolated PBMCs, or DNA extracted from either of those sample types. As for this clone: Its antigen is still unknown. One base away there is no much larger clone; base qualities are not given.

TCRbeta CDR3 regions were amplified from genomic DNA using the immunoSEQ Assay, a bias-controlled multiplex PCR. The study's processing was this. Nucleated cell counts per sample were estimated from amplification of reference gene primers within the assay. To quantify the absolute abundance of each unique TCRbeta CDR3 rearrangement, sequence reads were collapsed and filtered. For each sample, productive Simpson clonality was calculated as the square root of Simpson's diversity index over productive rearrangements. The table was pulled from immuneACCESS by TCRdb, which kept in-frame rearrangements only. Such tables lose some clones; where checked, under half of the loss comes from unresolved V genes, and the rest has no known cause. V and J calls and clone size are as listed in that table; D and trimming were resolved from the DNA. The sample records 200,000 to 250,000 clones, 83% of which are singletons. The ten largest make up about 1.3% of the sample.

This sequence originates from a woman aged 25 to 45 with COVID-19, enrolled during active disease. The sample consisted of peripheral blood.

DNA sequence: TGTGCCAGCAGCTTAACGACCGGGACTAGCGCGATTAATGAGCAGTTCTTC. It encodes CASSLTTGTSAINEQFF. The chain is encoded by TRBV7-7 joined to TRBJ2-1; TRBD2 agrees with 10 junctional bases. The CDR3 starts with the cysteine, ends with the phenylalanine, and has 17 residues. CDR3 DNA only is kept here, 51 bases in frame from base 1. CDR1 and CDR2, looked up from the germline V gene (reference sequence), are SSHAT and FNYEAQ. Trimmed from V: 2 bases; trimmed from J: 7 bases; junction bases lacking a gene match: 11.